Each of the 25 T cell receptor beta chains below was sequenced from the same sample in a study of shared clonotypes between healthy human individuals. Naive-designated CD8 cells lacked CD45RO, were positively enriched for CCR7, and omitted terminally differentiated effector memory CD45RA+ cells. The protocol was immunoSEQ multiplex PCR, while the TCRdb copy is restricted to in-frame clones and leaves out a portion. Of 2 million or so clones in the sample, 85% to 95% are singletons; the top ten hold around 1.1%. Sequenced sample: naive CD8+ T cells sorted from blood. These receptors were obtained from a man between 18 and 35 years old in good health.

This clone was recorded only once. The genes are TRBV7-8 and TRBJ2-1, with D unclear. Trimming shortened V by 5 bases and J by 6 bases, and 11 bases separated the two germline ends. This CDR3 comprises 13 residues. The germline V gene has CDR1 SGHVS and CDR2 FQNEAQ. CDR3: CASSQDLGNEQFF. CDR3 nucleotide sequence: TGTGCCAGCAGCCAAGACCTGGGCAATGAGCAGTTCTTC.

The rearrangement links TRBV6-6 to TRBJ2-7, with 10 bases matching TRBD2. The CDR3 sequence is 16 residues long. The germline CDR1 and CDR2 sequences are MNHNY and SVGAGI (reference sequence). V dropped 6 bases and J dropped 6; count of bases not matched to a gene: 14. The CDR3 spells CASSALPGAGGLEQYF. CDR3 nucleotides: TGTGCCAGCAGCGCCTTACCGGGAGCGGGGGGGCTCGAGCAGTACTTC.

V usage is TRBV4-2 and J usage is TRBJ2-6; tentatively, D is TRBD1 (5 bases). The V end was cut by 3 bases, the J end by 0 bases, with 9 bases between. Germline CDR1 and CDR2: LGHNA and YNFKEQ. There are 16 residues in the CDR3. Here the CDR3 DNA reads TGTGCCAGCAGCCACCCTGACAGCTCTGGGGCCAACGTCCTGACTTTC. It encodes CASSHPDSSGANVLTF.

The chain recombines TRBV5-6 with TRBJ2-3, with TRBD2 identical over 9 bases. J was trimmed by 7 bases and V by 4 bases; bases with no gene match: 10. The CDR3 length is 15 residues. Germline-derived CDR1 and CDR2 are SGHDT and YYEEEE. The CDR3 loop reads CASSLRLAGIYTQYF. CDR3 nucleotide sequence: TGTGCCAGCAGCCTTCGGCTAGCGGGGATTTATACGCAGTATTTT.

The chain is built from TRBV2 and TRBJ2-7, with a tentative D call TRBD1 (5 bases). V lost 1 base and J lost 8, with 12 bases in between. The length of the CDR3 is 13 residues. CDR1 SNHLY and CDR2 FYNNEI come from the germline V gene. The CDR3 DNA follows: TGTGCCAGCAGTGAAGGAGAGACAGAGCAGCAGTACTTC. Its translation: CASSEGETEQQYF.

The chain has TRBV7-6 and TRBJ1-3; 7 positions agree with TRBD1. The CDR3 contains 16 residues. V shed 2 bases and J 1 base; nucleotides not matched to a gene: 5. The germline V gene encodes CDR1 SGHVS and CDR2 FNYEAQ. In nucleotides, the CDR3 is TGTGCCAGCAGCTTACCCTTACAGGGGTCTGGAAACACCATATATTTT. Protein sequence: CASSLPLQGSGNTIYF.

The CDR3, as DNA: TGCGCCAGCAGCCAAGATAGCCACCCCCGGGAGCTGTTTTTT. Translated, it gives CASSQDSHPRELFF. The chain links TRBV4-3 to TRBJ2-2; no definite D call. The length of the CDR3 is 14 residues. CDR1 and CDR2 from the germline V gene are LGHNA and YSLEER. V lost 0 bases and J lost 9, with 11 bases in between.

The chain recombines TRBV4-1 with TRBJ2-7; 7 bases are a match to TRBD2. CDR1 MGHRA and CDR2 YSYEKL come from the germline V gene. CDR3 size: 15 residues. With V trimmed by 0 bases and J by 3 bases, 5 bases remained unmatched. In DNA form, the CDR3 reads TGCGCCAGCAGCCAAGAGGGGGAGGGTTTCTACGAGCAGTACTTC. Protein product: CASSQEGEGFYEQYF.

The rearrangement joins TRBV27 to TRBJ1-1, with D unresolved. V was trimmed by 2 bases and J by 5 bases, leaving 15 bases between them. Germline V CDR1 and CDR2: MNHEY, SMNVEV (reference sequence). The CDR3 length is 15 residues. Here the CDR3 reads CASSLVPMESTEAFF. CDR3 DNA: TGTGCCAGCAGTTTAGTTCCCATGGAGAGTACTGAAGCTTTCTTT.

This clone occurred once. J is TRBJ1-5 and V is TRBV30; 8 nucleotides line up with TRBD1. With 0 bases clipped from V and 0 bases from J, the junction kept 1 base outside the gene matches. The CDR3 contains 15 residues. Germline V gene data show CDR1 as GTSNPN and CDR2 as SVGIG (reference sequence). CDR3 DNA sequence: TGTGCCTGGAGTGTAGGGACAGGTAGCAATCAGCCCCAGCATTTT. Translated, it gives CAWSVGTGSNQPQHF. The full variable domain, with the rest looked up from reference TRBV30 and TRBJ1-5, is SQTIHQWPATLVQPVGSPLSLECTVEGTSNPNLYWYRQAAGRGLQLLFYSVGIGQISSEVPQNLSASRPQDRQFILSSKKLLLSDSGFYLCAWSVGTGSNQPQHFGDGTRLSIL.

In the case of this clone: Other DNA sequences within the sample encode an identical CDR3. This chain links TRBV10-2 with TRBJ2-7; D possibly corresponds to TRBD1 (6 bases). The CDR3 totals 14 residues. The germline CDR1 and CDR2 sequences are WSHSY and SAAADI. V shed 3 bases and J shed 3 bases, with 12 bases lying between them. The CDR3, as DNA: TGCGCCAGCAGTGAAGGGGCAGGGGACTACGAGCAGTACTTC. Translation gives CASSEGAGDYEQYF.

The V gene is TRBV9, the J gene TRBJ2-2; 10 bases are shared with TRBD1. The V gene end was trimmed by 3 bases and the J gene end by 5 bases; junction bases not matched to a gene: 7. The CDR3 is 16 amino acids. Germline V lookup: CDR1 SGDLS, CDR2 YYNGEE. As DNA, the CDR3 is TGTGCCAGCAGCGGAGTGGGACAGGGGAAGACCGGGGAGCTGTTTTTT. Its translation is CASSGVGQGKTGELFF.

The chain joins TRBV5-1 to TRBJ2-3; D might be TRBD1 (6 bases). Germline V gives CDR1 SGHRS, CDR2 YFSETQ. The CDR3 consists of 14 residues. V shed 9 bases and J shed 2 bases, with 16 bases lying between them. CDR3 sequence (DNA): TGCGCCACCCCGGACAGACGAACCACAGATACGCAGTATTTT. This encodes CATPDRRTTDTQYF.

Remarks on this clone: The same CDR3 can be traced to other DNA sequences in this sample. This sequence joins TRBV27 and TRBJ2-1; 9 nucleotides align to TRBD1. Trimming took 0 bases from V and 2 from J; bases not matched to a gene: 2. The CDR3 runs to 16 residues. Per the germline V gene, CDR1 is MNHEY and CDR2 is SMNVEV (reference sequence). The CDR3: CASSLSTGGPYNEQFF. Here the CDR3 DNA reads TGTGCCAGCAGTTTATCAACAGGGGGCCCCTACAATGAGCAGTTCTTC.

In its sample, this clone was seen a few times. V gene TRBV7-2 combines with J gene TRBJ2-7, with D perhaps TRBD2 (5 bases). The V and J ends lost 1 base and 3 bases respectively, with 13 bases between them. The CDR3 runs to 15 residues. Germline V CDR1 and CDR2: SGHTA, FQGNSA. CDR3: CASSLGRGGIYEQYF. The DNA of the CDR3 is TGTGCCAGCAGCTTAGGACGGGGTGGTATCTACGAGCAGTACTTC.

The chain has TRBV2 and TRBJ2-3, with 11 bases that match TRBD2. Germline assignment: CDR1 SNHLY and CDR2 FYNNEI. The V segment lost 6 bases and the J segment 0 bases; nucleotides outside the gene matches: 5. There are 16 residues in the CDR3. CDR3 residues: CASRRLAGGSTDTQYF. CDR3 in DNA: TGTGCCAGCAGGAGGCTAGCGGGAGGTAGCACAGATACGCAGTATTTT.

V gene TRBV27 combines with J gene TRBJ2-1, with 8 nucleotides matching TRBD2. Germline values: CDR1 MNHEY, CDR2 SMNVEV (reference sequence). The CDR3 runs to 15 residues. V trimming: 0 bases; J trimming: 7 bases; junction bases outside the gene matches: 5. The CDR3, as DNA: TGTGCCAGCAGTTTATCAGCGGGAGTGAGTAATGAGCAGTTCTTC. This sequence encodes CASSLSAGVSNEQFF.

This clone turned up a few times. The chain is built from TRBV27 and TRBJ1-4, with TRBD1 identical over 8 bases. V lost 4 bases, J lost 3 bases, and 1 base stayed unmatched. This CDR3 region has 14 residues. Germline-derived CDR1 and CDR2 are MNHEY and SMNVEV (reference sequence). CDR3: CASSWTGSNEKLFF. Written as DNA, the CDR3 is TGTGCCAGCAGTTGGACAGGGTCTAATGAAAAACTGTTTTTT.

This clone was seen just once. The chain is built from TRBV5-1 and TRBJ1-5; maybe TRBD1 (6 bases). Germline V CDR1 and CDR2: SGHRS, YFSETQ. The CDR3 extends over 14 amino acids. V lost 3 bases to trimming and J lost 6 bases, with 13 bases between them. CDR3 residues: CASSYSGEGQPQHF. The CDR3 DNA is TGCGCCAGCAGCTATTCAGGGGAAGGTCAGCCCCAGCATTTT.

Here the CDR3 DNA reads TGTGCCAGCAGCCCTACGACTAGTATCCACCAGTATTTT. Encoded protein: CASSPTTSIHQYF. The chain uses TRBV5-6 and TRBJ2-3; possible D gene TRBD2, 6 bases. Trimming shortened V by 4 bases and J by 12 bases, and 18 bases separated the two germline ends. CDR1 and CDR2 (germline): SGHDT, YYEEEE. CDR3 length: 13 residues.

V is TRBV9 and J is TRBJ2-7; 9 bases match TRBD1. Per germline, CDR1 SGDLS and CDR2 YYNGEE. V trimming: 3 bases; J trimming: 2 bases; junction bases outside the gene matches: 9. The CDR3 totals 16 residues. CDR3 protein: CASSARPGQGPYEQYF. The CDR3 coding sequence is TGTGCCAGCAGCGCTAGACCGGGACAGGGACCCTACGAGCAGTACTTC. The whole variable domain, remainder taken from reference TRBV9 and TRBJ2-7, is DSGVTQTPKHLITATGQRVTLRCSPRSGDLSVYWYQQSLDQGLQFLIQYYNGEERAKGNILERFSAQQFPDLHSELNLSSLELGDSALYFCASSARPGQGPYEQYFGPGTRLTVT.

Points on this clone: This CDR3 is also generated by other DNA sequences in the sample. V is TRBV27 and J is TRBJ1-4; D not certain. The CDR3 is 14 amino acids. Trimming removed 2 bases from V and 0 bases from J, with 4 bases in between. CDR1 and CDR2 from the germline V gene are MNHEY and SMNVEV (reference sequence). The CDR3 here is CASSLQATNEKLFF. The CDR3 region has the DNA TGTGCCAGCAGTTTACAGGCAACTAATGAAAAACTGTTTTTT.

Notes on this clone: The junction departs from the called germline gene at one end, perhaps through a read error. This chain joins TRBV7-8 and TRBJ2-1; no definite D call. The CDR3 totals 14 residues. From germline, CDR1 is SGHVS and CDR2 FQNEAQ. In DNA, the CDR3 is TGTGCCAGCAGTTTAGGCCCAGCCTACAATGAGCAGTTCTTC. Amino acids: CASSLGPAYNEQFF.

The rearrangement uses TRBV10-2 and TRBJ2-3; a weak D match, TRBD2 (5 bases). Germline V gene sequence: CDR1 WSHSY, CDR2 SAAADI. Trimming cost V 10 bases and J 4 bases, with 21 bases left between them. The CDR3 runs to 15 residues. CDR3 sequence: CATREGGLPSDTQYF. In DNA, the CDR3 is TGCGCCACCCGAGAGGGTGGGCTACCTTCAGATACGCAGTATTTT.

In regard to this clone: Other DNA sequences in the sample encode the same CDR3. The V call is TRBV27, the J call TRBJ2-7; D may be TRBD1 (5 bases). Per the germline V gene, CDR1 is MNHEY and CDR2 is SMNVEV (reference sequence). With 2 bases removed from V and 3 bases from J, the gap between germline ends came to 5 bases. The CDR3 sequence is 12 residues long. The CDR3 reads CASSLTGYEQYF. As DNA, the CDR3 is TGTGCCAGCAGTTTAACAGGCTACGAGCAGTACTTC.